Following are 22 T cell receptor beta chains from one sample sequenced in a study of blood T cell repertoires in COVID-19. This table comes from immunoSEQ multiplex PCR, and its TCRdb copy is limited to in-frame clones, with some not included. The sample contains approximately 230,000 clones, 88% of which appear only once. Material: peripheral blood. All receptors come from a man at least 80 years old with acute or convalescent COVID-19.

The chain recombines TRBV2 with TRBJ2-7, with a tentative D call TRBD1 (6 bases). The length of the CDR3 is 16 residues. Deletions cut 7 bases from V and 2 bases from J, with 21 bases between. Germline CDR1 SNHLY, CDR2 FYNNEI. CDR3 bases: TGTGCCAGCAATGGGGTTTCATTGAGGGGGACCTACGAGCAGTACTTC. Protein sequence: CASNGVSLRGTYEQYF.

The chain uses TRBV9 and TRBJ2-1, with 9 bases that match TRBD2. This CDR3 has 16 residues. Germline V gene sequence: CDR1 SGDLS, CDR2 YYNGEE. V lost 4 bases to trimming and J lost 2 bases; unmatched junction nucleotides: 7. CDR3: CASSFAGGGAYNEQFF. The CDR3 DNA is TGTGCCAGCAGCTTCGCCGGCGGGGGGGCCTACAATGAGCAGTTCTTC.

The V gene is TRBV7-2, the J gene TRBJ2-3; TRBD2 aligns across 11 bases. The CDR3 is 17 amino acids. Germline CDR1 reads SGHTA; CDR2 reads FQGNSA. V lost 4 bases to trimming and J lost 7 bases; unmatched junction nucleotides: 13. CDR3 residues: CASSSSSGRTLWNTQYF. As DNA, the CDR3 is TGTGCCAGCAGCTCCTCTAGCGGGAGGACCCTATGGAATACGCAGTATTTT.

The chain links TRBV6-2 or TRBV6-3 to TRBJ1-1; a possible D gene is TRBD1 (6 bases). This CDR3 region has 14 residues. Trimming shortened V by 2 bases and J by 1 base, and 8 bases separated the two germline ends. Per the germline V gene, CDR1 is MNHEY and CDR2 is SVGEGT. CDR3 amino acids: CASSYGQPNTEAFF. The DNA for the CDR3 is TGTGCCAGCAGTTACGGACAGCCGAACACTGAAGCTTTCTTT.

This clone was seen a handful of times. This rearrangement joins TRBV5-1 to TRBJ2-2; D perhaps matches TRBD2 (5 bases). This CDR3 has 13 amino acids. Germline CDR1 SGHRS, CDR2 YFSETQ. Trimming removed 5 bases at V and 3 bases at J, with 8 bases between. The CDR3 region is CASRDSDTGELFF. In DNA, the CDR3 is TGCGCCAGCAGGGATAGCGACACCGGGGAGCTGTTTTTT.

This chain uses TRBV18 with TRBJ1-1; D unclear. CDR1 is KGHSH and CDR2 is LQKENI in the germline V gene. V was cut by 4 bases and J by 6 bases, with 12 bases left in between. The CDR3 is made up of 13 amino acids. The CDR3 nucleotides are TGTGCCAGCTCACGGAGGGAGGAAGCTGAAGCTTTCTTT. Translated, it gives CASSRREEAEAFF. The whole variable domain, filled in from reference TRBV18 and TRBJ1-1, reads NAGVMQNPRHLVRRRGQEARLRCSPMKGHSHVYWYRQLPEEGLKFMVYLQKENIIDESGMPKERFSAEFPKEGPSILRIQQVVRGDSAAYFCASSRREEAEAFFGQGTRLTVV.

The rearrangement uses TRBV7-6 and TRBJ2-3; TRBD2 agrees at 7 bases. Germline-derived CDR1 and CDR2 are SGHVS and FNYEAQ. J was trimmed by 3 bases and V by 5 bases; bases with no gene match: 17. The CDR3 has 18 amino acids. CDR3 coding DNA: TGTGCCAGCAGCCCCCTTATCGGGGGGAGTATAGGTACAGATACGCAGTATTTT. As protein: CASSPLIGGSIGTDTQYF.

This sequence joins TRBV4-2 and TRBJ2-4, with a tentative D call TRBD2 (5 bases). The CDR3 totals 16 residues. The germline V gene encodes CDR1 LGHNA and CDR2 YNFKEQ. The ends were cut back, 2 bases at V and 6 bases at J, with 17 bases in the middle. The CDR3 DNA follows: TGTGCCAGCAGCCAATCCCCCGCGGCGGGTGTAAACATTCAGTACTTC. It encodes CASSQSPAAGVNIQYF.

V usage is TRBV19 and J usage is TRBJ2-1, with 10 bases fitting TRBD2. The germline CDR1 and CDR2 sequences are LNHDA and SQIVND (reference sequence). The CDR3 extends over 17 amino acids. The trim removed 1 base at V and 7 bases at J, leaving 10 bases unmatched. The CDR3 region is CASSIGASGRIANEQFF. In DNA, the CDR3 is TGTGCCAGTAGTATAGGGGCTAGCGGGAGAATCGCGAATGAGCAGTTCTTC.

This chain connects TRBV4-1 to TRBJ2-5; 7 bases fit TRBD2. Germline V gene data show CDR1 as MGHRA and CDR2 as YSYEKL. This CDR3 is built from 17 residues. With V trimmed by 4 bases and J by 3 bases, 14 bases remained unmatched. The CDR3 reads CASSRDGKSGIEETQYF. The CDR3 nucleotides read TGCGCCAGCAGCCGAGATGGGAAAAGCGGGATTGAAGAGACCCAGTACTTC.

The chain uses TRBV29-1 and TRBJ2-7; TRBD1 matches at 10 bases. V shed 6 bases and J 9 bases; nucleotides not matched to a gene: 14. The CDR3 runs to 14 residues. Per germline, CDR1 SQVTM and CDR2 ANQGSEA. In DNA form, the CDR3 reads TGCAGCGTGGAACCCGGGACAGGGGATTATGGGCAGTACTTC. It is translated as CSVEPGTGDYGQYF.

This clone was seen just once. J is TRBJ2-7 and V is TRBV23-1; 11 positions match TRBD1. TRBV23-1 is designated an ORF whose function remains uncertain. V gave up 2 bases and J gave up 1 base; unmatched junction bases: 7. The CDR3 is 17 amino acids. The CDR3 reads CASSQRGQGGFSYEQYF. The CDR3 coding sequence is TGCGCCAGCAGTCAAAGGGGACAGGGGGGATTTTCCTACGAGCAGTACTTC.

A single count supports this clone. The chain carries TRBV5-4 and TRBJ1-6; TRBD1 might be the D (5 bases). The CDR3 is 15 amino acids. V gave up 3 bases and J gave up 10 bases, with 17 bases separating them. CDR1 and CDR2 (germline): SGHNT, YYREEE (reference sequence). The CDR3 loop reads CASSYDPGTESPLHF. CDR3 coding DNA: TGTGCCAGCAGCTACGACCCCGGGACTGAATCACCCCTCCACTTT.

This rearrangement joins TRBV7-9 to TRBJ2-1, with D uncertain. V lost 8 bases and J 5 bases, leaving 10 bases between the germline ends. This CDR3 has 12 amino acids. Germline V gives CDR1 SEHNR, CDR2 FQNEAQ (reference sequence). This chain's CDR3 is CASQSQNNEQFF. In DNA form, the CDR3 reads TGTGCCAGCCAGTCCCAAAACAATGAGCAGTTCTTC.

V gene TRBV7-9 combines with J gene TRBJ1-5; the D gene is possibly TRBD1 (5 bases). CDR3 length: 13 amino acids. Trimming removed 1 base from V and 7 bases from J, with 8 bases in between. Germline V lookup: CDR1 SEHNR, CDR2 FQNEAQ (reference sequence). The CDR3 protein is CASSLGRGQPQHF. The CDR3 DNA follows: TGTGCCAGCAGCTTAGGTAGGGGCCAGCCCCAGCATTTT.

In its sample, this clone was seen once. The gene calls are TRBV20-1 and TRBJ2-5; possible D gene TRBD1, 5 bases. The CDR3 is 10 amino acids. Trimming removed 8 bases at V and 3 bases at J, with 7 bases between. Germline V gene sequence: CDR1 DFQATT, CDR2 SNEGSKA (reference sequence). This chain's CDR3 is CSSGKETQYF. The CDR3 nucleotides read TGCAGTTCAGGGAAAGAGACCCAGTACTTC.

The chain joins TRBV2 to TRBJ2-4; 9 positions agree with TRBD2. CDR3 size: 19 residues. Trimming at V came to 6 bases and at J to 1 base, leaving 16 bases not matched to a gene. Germline V gives CDR1 SNHLY, CDR2 FYNNEI. CDR3 protein: CASRANPAAGGLAKNIQYF. The CDR3 bases are TGTGCCAGCAGAGCAAACCCTGCCGCGGGGGGGCTGGCCAAAAACATTCAGTACTTC. Supplemented by reference TRBV2 and TRBJ2-4, the full variable domain reads EPEVTQTPSHQVTQMGQEVILRCVPISNHLYFYWYRQILGQKVEFLVSFYNNEISEKSEIFDDQFSVERPDGSNFTLKIRSTKLEDSAMYFCASRANPAAGGLAKNIQYFGAGTRLSVL.

V is TRBV7-9 and J is TRBJ1-1; tentatively, D is TRBD1 (6 bases). This CDR3 is 14 amino acids long. Germline CDR1 and CDR2: SEHNR and FQNEAQ (reference sequence). V was cut by 3 bases and J by 0 bases, with 8 bases left in between. The CDR3 spells CASSFRGLNTEAFF. CDR3 sequence (DNA): TGTGCCAGCAGCTTCAGGGGACTGAACACTGAAGCTTTCTTT.

The genes are TRBV6-5 and TRBJ1-1; D possibly corresponds to TRBD1 (6 bases). In germline, CDR1 is MNHEY, CDR2 SVGAGI. The CDR3 loop spans 14 amino acids. V lost 7 bases and J lost 8, with 20 bases in between. The CDR3 sequence: CASTTDSRSREAFF. Here the CDR3 DNA reads TGTGCCAGCACCACGGACAGCAGGTCCCGAGAAGCTTTCTTT.

The chain uses TRBV7-7 and TRBJ1-1; D is ambiguous. Germline CDR1 and CDR2: SSHAT and FNYEAQ (reference sequence). V shed 5 bases and J shed 3 bases, with 10 bases lying between them. The CDR3 has 13 residues. CDR3 DNA sequence: TGTGCCAGCAGCCAGGAATTGTACACTGAAGCTTTCTTT. This translates into CASSQELYTEAFF.

This clone was counted between two and nine times. The chain links TRBV7-2 to TRBJ1-2; D remains ambiguous. The CDR3 spans 13 residues. The ends were cut back, 2 bases at V and 9 bases at J, with 13 bases in the middle. Germline V lookup: CDR1 SGHTA, CDR2 FQGNSA. The CDR3 region is CASSLLPPERYTF. The DNA of the CDR3 is TGTGCCAGCAGCTTATTGCCCCCGGAGCGCTACACCTTC.

The V call is TRBV27, the J call TRBJ2-7, with 8 bases identical to TRBD2. Germline V gives CDR1 MNHEY, CDR2 SMNVEV (reference sequence). The V gene end was trimmed by 11 bases and the J gene end by 7 bases; junction bases not matched to a gene: 13. The CDR3 is 13 residues long. The CDR3 loop is CAAGETSEEEQYF. CDR3 sequence (DNA): TGTGCCGCCGGAGAGACTAGCGAAGAAGAGCAGTACTTC.